Below are 10 T cell receptor beta chains sequenced from a single sample in a study of shared clonotypes between healthy human individuals. TCRdb's copy holds only in-frame clones and misses some; the assay was immunoSEQ multiplex PCR. The sample has 1.4 million to 1.5 million clones; roughly 96% are singletons. Sequenced input: naive CD4+ T cells sorted from blood. Subset in this sample: CD45RA+ positively selected. Receptor source: a man aged 25-40 years in good health.

This sequence joins TRBV7-2 and TRBJ2-3; possibly TRBD2 for D (5 bases). V was clipped by 5 bases and J by 4 bases, with 10 bases between them. Germline CDR1 is SGHTA and CDR2 is FQGNSA. The CDR3 contains 13 residues. Here the CDR3 DNA reads TGTGCCAGCAGCCAAGGGAGCGCAGATACGCAGTATTTT. This sequence encodes CASSQGSADTQYF.

The chain has TRBV2 and TRBJ2-7; D may be TRBD2 (7 bases). V was pared by 11 bases and J by 5 bases, with 16 bases between. This CDR3 contains 12 residues. Germline V CDR1 and CDR2: SNHLY, FYNNEI. CDR3 sequence reads: CAGGARYDEQYF. The CDR3 DNA reads as TGTGCCGGGGGGGCGAGGTACGACGAGCAGTACTTC.

The chain links TRBV7-8 to TRBJ1-5, with D unclear. This CDR3 spans 13 amino acids. Trimming removed 5 bases from V and 7 bases from J, with 12 bases in between. CDR1 and CDR2 (germline): SGHVS, FQNEAQ. CDR3 region: CASSRTGHQPQHF. Here the CDR3 DNA reads TGTGCCAGCAGCCGAACGGGTCACCAGCCCCAGCATTTT.

In this sample, this clone turned up once. The rearrangement links TRBV28 to TRBJ1-3; no reliable D call. V was cut by 7 bases and J by 1 base, with 5 bases left in between. This CDR3 has 12 residues. Germline V gene data show CDR1 as MDHEN and CDR2 as SYDVKM. CDR3 in amino acids: CASTPSGNTIYF. In nucleotides, the CDR3 is TGTGCCAGCACCCCATCTGGAAACACCATATATTTT.

V and J are TRBV10-1 and TRBJ2-3; D might be TRBD1 (5 bases). The ends were cut back, 7 bases at V and 2 bases at J, with 16 bases in the middle. Per the germline V gene, CDR1 is WNHNN and CDR2 is SYGVQD (reference sequence). The length of the CDR3 is 15 residues. The CDR3 sequence: CASNAQGGLTDTQYF. Written as DNA, the CDR3 is TGCGCCAGCAACGCCCAGGGTGGCCTCACAGATACGCAGTATTTT.

The rearrangement uses TRBV11-2 and TRBJ2-3; D is unclear. Trimming removed 4 bases at V and 6 bases at J, with 14 bases between. Germline CDR1 reads SGHAT; CDR2 reads FQNNGV. The CDR3 runs to 14 residues. This CDR3 is CASSSSAGPDTQYF. CDR3 DNA sequence: TGTGCCAGCAGCTCCTCCGCCGGGCCCGATACGCAGTATTTT.

This clone has only one observation. The rearrangement joins TRBV12-5 to TRBJ2-5, with TRBD2 identical over 7 bases. The CDR3 runs 13 residues. V shed 5 bases and J 5 bases; nucleotides not matched to a gene: 5. Per germline, CDR1 LGHNT and CDR2 FRNRAP. The CDR3 nucleotides read TGTGCTAGTGGTCTAAACGGGAGGGAGACCCAGTACTTC. It yields the protein CASGLNGRETQYF.

Written as DNA, the CDR3 is TGTGCCAGTAGTATGACTAGAGGCAATGAGCAGTTCTTC. This sequence encodes CASSMTRGNEQFF. The V call is TRBV19, the J call TRBJ2-1; D may be TRBD2 (6 bases). CDR1 is LNHDA and CDR2 is SQIVND in the germline V gene (reference sequence). V was trimmed by 3 bases and J by 6 bases, leaving 9 bases between them. CDR3 length: 13 residues.

As DNA, the CDR3 is TGTGCCAGCAGTCGGCCACGTAGGGGCACAGATACGCAGTATTTT. As protein: CASSRPRRGTDTQYF. V is TRBV28 and J is TRBJ2-3; no firm D call. The CDR3 covers 15 residues. Germline loops: CDR1 MDHEN, CDR2 SYDVKM. V lost 5 bases and J lost 1, with 13 bases in between.

The genes are TRBV18 and TRBJ2-7; 14 bases line up with TRBD2. The CDR3 is made up of 17 amino acids. Unmatched junction bases numbered 13, after V lost 8 bases and J lost 4 bases. Germline loops: CDR1 KGHSH, CDR2 LQKENI. CDR3 sequence: CASAGLAGVLPGYEQYF. DNA of the CDR3: TGTGCCAGCGCGGGACTAGCGGGAGTATTACCGGGATACGAGCAGTACTTC.